This TCR beta chain is from a study of identical twins. The study, taken as a whole, reports: Invariant MAIT and iNKT cells could partly confound zero-insertion analyses. The study found weaker excess twin sharing in beta out-of-frame sequences. Memory repertoires showed no such pattern, whereas abundant cord blood beta clonotypes carried fewer insertions.

This clonotype was counted only a few times. Its cognate antigen is unknown. The CDR3 loop spans 14 amino acids. Germline values: CDR1 DFQATT, CDR2 SNEGSKA (reference sequence). V gave up 1 base and J gave up 3 bases; unmatched junction bases: 4. TCRdb re-called the 5' RACE reads through MiXCR, storing one row per CDR3 protein. The table has more than 200,000 distinct CDR3 sequences, around 10% seen once. The receptor's source is a woman aged 18-35 years in good health. Sequenced: memory (CD45RO+) T cells sorted from blood. This chain uses TRBV20-1 with TRBJ2-7, with 9 bases matching TRBD1. The CDR3 loop reads CSARGGQGIYEQYF. The CDR3 nucleotides are TGCAGTGCTAGAGGTGGACAGGGGATCTACGAGCAGTACTTC.